The clone carrying this T cell receptor (beta chain) was picked up a small number of times. This sample is drawn from a study of blood T cell repertoires in COVID-19. Across the study: Sites across the United States, Italy and Spain contributed samples from acute and convalescent COVID-19. T cells, B-cell-depleted T cells, or PBMCs supplied cDNA or gDNA.

Trimming stripped 2 bases from V and 12 bases from J, with 11 bases between. The CDR3 spans 12 residues. CDR1 LGHDT and CDR2 YNNKEL come from the germline V gene (reference sequence). In the authors' methods: Quantification of nucleated cells was approximated via reference gene primer amplification. Using immunoSEQ multiplex PCR, the repertoire was profiled, and TCRdb retains in-frame clones only, with some absent. The V and J calls and clone size were taken over from that table, and D and trimming were inferred from the DNA. Of around 170,000 clones detected, around four fifths appear once; the ten largest clones hold approximately 12%.

The sequenced material came from peripheral blood. The origin of this receptor is a man in his 70s who had recovered from COVID-19. The rearrangement links TRBV3-1 (or the pseudogene TRBV3-2) to TRBJ2-1, with D possibly being TRBD1 (6 bases). This CDR3 is CASSQTGLWQFF. The CDR3 nucleotides are TGTGCCAGCAGCCAAACAGGGTTATGGCAGTTCTTC.